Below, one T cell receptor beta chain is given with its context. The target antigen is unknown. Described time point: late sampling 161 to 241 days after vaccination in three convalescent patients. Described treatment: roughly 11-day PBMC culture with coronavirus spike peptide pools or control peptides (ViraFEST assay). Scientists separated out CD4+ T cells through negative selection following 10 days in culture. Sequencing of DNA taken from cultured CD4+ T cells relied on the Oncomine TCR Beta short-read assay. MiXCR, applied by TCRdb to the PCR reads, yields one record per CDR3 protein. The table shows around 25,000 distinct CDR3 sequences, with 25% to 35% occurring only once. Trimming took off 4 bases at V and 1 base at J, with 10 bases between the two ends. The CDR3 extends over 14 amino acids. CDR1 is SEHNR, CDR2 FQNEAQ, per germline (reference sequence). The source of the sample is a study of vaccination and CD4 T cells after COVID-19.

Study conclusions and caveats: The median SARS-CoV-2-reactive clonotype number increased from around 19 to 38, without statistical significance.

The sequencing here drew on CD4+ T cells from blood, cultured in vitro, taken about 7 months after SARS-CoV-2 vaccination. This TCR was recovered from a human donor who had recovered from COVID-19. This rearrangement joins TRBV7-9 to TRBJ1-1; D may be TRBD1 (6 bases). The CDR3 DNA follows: TGTGCCAGCAGCTCCTACAGGGAGAACACTGAAGCTTTCTTT. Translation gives CASSSYRENTEAFF.